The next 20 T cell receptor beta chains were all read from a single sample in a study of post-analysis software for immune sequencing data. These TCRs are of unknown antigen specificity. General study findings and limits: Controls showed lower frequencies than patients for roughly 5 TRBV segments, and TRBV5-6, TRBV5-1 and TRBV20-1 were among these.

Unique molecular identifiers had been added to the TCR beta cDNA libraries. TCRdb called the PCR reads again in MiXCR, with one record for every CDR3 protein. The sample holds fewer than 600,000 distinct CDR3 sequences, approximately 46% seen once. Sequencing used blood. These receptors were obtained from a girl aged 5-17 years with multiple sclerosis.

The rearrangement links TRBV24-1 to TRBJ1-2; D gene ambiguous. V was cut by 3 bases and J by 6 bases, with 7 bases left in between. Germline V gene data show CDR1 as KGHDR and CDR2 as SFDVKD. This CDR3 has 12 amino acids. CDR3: CATSDGGHGYTF. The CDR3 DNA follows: TGTGCCACCAGTGATGGTGGGCATGGCTACACCTTC.

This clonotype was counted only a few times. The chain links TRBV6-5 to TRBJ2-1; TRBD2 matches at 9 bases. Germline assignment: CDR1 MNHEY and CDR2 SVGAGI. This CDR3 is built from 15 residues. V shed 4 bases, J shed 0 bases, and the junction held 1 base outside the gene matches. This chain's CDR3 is CASSSAGGSYNEQFF. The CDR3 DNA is TGTGCCAGCAGTTCAGCGGGGGGCTCCTACAATGAGCAGTTCTTC.

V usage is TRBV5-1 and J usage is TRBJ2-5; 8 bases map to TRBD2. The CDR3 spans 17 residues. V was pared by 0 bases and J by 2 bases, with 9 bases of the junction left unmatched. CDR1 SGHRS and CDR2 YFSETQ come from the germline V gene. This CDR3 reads CASSLGGRAGEQETQYF. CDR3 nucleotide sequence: TGCGCCAGCAGCTTGGGAGGACGAGCGGGAGAGCAAGAGACCCAGTACTTC.

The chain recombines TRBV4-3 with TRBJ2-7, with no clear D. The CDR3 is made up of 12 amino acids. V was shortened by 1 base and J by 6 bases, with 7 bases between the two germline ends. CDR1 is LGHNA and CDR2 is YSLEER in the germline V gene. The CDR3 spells CASSQAWGEQYF. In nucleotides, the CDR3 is TGCGCCAGCAGCCAAGCGTGGGGCGAGCAGTACTTC.

Here the CDR3 reads CSARDWGGATDTQYF. CDR3 nucleotide sequence: TGCAGTGCTAGAGATTGGGGGGGGGCGACAGATACGCAGTATTTT. The chain links TRBV20-1 to TRBJ2-3; D is possibly TRBD2 (7 bases). This CDR3 region has 15 residues. The germline gives CDR1 DFQATT, CDR2 SNEGSKA (reference sequence). Trimming removed 0 bases from V and 3 bases from J, with 13 bases in between.

The CDR3 coding sequence is TGTGCCAGCAGTGACTCCCCCCTGTTTCAAGAGACCCAGTACTTC. Translating gives CASSDSPLFQETQYF. The chain recombines TRBV6-4 with TRBJ2-5, with D unclear. Germline-derived CDR1 and CDR2 are MRHNA and SNTAGT. The length of the CDR3 is 15 residues. V lost 0 bases, J lost 2 bases, and 10 bases lay in between.

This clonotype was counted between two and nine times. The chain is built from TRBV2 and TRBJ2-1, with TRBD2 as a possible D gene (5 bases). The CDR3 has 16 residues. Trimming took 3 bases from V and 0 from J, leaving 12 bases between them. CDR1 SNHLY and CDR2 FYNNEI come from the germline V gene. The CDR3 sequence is CASSDSWGDSYNEQFF. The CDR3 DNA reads TGTGCCAGCAGTGATAGTTGGGGAGACTCCTACAATGAGCAGTTCTTC. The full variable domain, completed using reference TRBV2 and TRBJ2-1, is EPEVTQTPSHQVTQMGQEVILRCVPISNHLYFYWYRQILGQKVEFLVSFYNNEISEKSEIFDDQFSVERPDGSNFTLKIRSTKLEDSAMYFCASSDSWGDSYNEQFFGPGTRLTVL.

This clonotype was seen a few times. CDR3 protein: CASSLARSGSFPYEQYF. The DNA of the CDR3 is TGTGCCAGCAGCTTAGCGCGTAGCGGGAGTTTCCCCTACGAGCAGTACTTC. V is TRBV11-2 and J is TRBJ2-7; 9 positions agree with TRBD2. Looked up from germline, CDR1 is SGHAT and CDR2 is FQNNGV. Trimming cost V 1 base and J 2 bases; bases outside gene matches: 9. CDR3 length: 17 residues.

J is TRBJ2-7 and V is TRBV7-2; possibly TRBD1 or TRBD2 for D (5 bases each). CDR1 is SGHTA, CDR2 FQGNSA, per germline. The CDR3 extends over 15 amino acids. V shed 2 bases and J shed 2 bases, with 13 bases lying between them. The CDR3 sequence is CASSLWGGPPYEQYF. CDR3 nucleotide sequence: TGTGCCAGCAGCTTATGGGGCGGGCCACCCTACGAGCAGTACTTC.

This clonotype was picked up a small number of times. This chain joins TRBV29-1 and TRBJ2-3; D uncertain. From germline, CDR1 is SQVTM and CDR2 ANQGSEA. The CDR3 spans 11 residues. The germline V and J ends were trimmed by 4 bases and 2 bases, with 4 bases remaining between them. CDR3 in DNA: TGCAGCGTTGCTCTCACAGATACGCAGTATTTT. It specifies CSVALTDTQYF.

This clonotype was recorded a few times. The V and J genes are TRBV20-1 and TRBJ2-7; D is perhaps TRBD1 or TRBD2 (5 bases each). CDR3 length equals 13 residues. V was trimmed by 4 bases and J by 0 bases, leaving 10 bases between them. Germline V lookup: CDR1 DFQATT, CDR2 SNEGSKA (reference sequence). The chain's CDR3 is CSAIGTASYEQYF. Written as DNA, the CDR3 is TGCAGTGCTATCGGGACGGCCTCCTACGAGCAGTACTTC.

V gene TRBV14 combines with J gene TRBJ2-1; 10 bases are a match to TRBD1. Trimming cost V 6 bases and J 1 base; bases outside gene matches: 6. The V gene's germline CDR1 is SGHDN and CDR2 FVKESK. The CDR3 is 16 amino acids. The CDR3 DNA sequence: TGTGCCAGCAGTGTGGGGACAGGGGAATCCTACAATGAGCAGTTCTTC. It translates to CASSVGTGESYNEQFF.

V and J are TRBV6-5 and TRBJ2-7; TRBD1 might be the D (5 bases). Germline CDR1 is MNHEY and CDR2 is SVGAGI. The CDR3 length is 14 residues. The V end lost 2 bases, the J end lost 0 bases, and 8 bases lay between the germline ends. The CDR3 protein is CASSYDSYSYEQYF. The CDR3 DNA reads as TGTGCCAGCAGTTACGACAGTTACTCCTACGAGCAGTACTTC.

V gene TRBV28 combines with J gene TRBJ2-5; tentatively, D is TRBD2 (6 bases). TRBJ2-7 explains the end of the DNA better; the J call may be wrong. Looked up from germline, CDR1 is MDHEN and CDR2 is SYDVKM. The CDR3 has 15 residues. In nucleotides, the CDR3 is TGTGCCAGCAGTCCTTCGTGGGGGGATGCCTACGAGCAGTACTTC. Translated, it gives CASSPSWGDAYEQYF.

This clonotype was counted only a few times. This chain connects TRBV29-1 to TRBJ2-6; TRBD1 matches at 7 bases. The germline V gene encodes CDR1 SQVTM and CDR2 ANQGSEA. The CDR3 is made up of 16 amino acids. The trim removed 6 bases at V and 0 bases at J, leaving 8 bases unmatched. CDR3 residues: CSVREGQNSGANVLTF. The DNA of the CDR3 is TGCAGCGTCCGTGAGGGACAGAACTCTGGGGCCAACGTCCTGACTTTC.

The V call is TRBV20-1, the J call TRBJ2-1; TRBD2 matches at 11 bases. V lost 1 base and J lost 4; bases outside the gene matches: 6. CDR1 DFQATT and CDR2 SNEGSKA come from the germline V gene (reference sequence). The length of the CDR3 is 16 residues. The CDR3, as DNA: TGCAGTGCTAGAGGCGGACTAGCGGGCGATTACAATGAGCAGTTCTTC. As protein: CSARGGLAGDYNEQFF.

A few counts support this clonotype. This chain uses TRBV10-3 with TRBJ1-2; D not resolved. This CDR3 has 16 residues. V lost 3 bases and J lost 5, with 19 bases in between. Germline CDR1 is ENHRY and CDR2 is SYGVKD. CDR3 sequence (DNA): TGTGCCATCAGTGAATACCGACTGAGGCTAGATTATGGCTACACCTTC. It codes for CAISEYRLRLDYGYTF.

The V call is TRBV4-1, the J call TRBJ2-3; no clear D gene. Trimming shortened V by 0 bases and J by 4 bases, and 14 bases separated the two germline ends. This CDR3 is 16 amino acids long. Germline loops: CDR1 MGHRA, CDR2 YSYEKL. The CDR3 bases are TGCGCCAGCAGCCAAGATTCCGGCTGGTCCTCAGATACGCAGTATTTT. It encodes CASSQDSGWSSDTQYF.

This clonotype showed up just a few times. CDR3 bases: TGTGCCAGCAGCAAACCGGGACTAGCCCAAAACAATGAGCAGTTCTTC. The encoded protein is CASSKPGLAQNNEQFF. The chain recombines TRBV7-9 with TRBJ2-1; 9 bases are shared with TRBD2. The junction had 10 bases not matched to a gene; V was cut back by 5 bases and J by 5 bases. The CDR3 has 16 amino acids. CDR1 and CDR2 (germline): SEHNR, FQNEAQ (reference sequence).

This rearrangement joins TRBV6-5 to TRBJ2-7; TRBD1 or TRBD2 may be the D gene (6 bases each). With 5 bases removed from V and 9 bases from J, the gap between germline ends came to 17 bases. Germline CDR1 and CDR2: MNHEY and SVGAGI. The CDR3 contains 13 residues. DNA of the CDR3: TGTGCCAGCAGTCTCGGGGGCGCTGACCGGCAGTACTTC. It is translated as CASSLGGADRQYF.